The T cell receptor beta chain described here comes from a study of OX40 agonist ivuxolimab in advanced cancers. Broader study findings: Researchers did not establish what antigens the expanded peripheral T cells target.

On this clone: No antigen is known for it.

The germline V gene has CDR1 MNHEY and CDR2 SMNVEV (reference sequence). CDR3 size: 15 residues. V was clipped by 3 bases and J by 3 bases, with 15 bases between them. TCRdb's table, derived via immunoSEQ multiplex PCR, lists solely in-frame clones and lacks some. The profile covers about 37,000 clones, with approximately 80% appearing a single time and 20% taken by the ten largest. The sample here was CD4+ or CD8+ T cells sorted from blood, taken in a trial of the OX40 agonist ivuxolimab. The rearrangement uses TRBV27 and TRBJ2-7; maybe TRBD2 (6 bases). This receptor was obtained from an adult with an advanced solid tumor such as melanoma, head and neck, liver or kidney cancer. CDR3 sequence: CASSLGKEGFYEQYF. DNA of the CDR3: TGTGCCAGCAGTTTGGGGAAGGAGGGGTTCTACGAGCAGTACTTC.